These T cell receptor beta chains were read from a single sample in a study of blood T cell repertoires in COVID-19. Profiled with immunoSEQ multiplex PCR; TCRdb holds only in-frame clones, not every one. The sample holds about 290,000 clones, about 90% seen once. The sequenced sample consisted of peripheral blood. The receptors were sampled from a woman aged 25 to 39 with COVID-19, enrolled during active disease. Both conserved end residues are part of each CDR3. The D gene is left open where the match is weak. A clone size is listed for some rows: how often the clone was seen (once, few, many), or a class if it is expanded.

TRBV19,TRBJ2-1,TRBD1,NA,CAPSRTGIREQFF,TGTGCCCCCTCTAGGACAGGGATTCGTGAGCAGTTCTTC
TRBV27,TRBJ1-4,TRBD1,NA,CASRRSGTGWEKLFF,TGTGCCAGCAGGCGTTCCGGGACAGGGTGGGAAAAACTGTTTTTT
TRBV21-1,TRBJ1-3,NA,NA,CATTLRRVGNTIYF,TGTGCCACCACCCTGCGGAGGGTCGGAAACACCATATATTTT
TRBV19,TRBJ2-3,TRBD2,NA,CASRTSGKGDTQYF,TGTGCCAGTAGGACTAGCGGGAAGGGGGATACGCAGTATTTT
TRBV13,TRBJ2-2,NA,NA,CASSFAVTLNTGELFF,TGTGCCAGCAGCTTCGCGGTCACCCTGAACACCGGGGAGCTGTTTTTT
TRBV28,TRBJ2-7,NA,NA,CASSRGTYEQYF,TGTGCCAGCTCCAGGGGAACCTACGAGCAGTACTTC
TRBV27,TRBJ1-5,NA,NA,CASSLVFSGNQPQHF,TGTGCCAGCAGTCTTGTCTTCTCCGGCAATCAGCCCCAGCATTTT
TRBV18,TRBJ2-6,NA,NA,CASSPSRAGGANVLTF,TGTGCCAGCTCACCTTCTCGGGCGGGAGGGGCCAACGTCCTGACTTTC
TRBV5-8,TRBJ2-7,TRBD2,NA,CASSLPGEGSYEQYF,TGTGCCAGCAGCTTGCCCGGGGAGGGCTCCTACGAGCAGTACTTC
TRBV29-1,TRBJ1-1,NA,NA,CSVDSTENTEAFF,TGCAGCGTTGACTCTACAGAGAACACTGAAGCTTTCTTT
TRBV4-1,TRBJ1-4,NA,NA,CASSPGRGGGRREKLFF,TGCGCCAGCAGCCCAGGGCGAGGGGGGGGGAGGCGAGAAAAACTGTTTTTT
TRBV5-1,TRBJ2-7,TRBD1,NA,CASSSSGTGSYEQYF,TGCGCCAGCAGCTCATCCGGGACAGGGTCCTACGAGCAGTACTTC
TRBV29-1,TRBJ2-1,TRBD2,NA,CSTSPGTSGGVYNEQFF,TGCAGCACCAGTCCCGGGACTAGCGGGGGGGTGTACAATGAGCAGTTCTTC
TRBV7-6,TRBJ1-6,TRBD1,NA,CASSLDTGAIDSPLHF,TGTGCCAGCAGCTTAGATACAGGGGCAATAGATTCACCCCTCCACTTT
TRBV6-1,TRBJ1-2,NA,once,CASSDLGDSASNYGYTF,TGTGCCAGCAGTGACTTGGGCGACAGTGCCAGTAACTATGGCTACACCTTC
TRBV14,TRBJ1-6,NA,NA,CASSQRQALSSYNSPLHF,TGTGCCAGCAGCCAACGACAGGCCCTGAGCTCCTATAATTCACCCCTCCACTTT
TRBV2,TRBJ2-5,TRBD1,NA,CASRDRVLGETQYF,TGTGCCAGCAGGGACAGGGTATTAGGAGAGACCCAGTACTTC
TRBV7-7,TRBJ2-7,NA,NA,CASSYGGGRPVGAYEQYF,TGTGCCAGCAGCTACGGCGGCGGGCGGCCGGTTGGTGCCTACGAGCAGTACTTC
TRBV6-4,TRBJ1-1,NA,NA,CASSDRVGAEAFF,TGTGCCAGCAGTGACAGGGTAGGGGCTGAAGCTTTCTTT
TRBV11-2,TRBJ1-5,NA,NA,CASSSMGGHQPQHF,TGTGCCAGCAGCTCAATGGGGGGTCACCAGCCCCAGCATTTT
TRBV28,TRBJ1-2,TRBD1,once,CASSSTGTGAYGYTF,TGTGCCAGCAGTTCCACCGGGACAGGGGCCTATGGCTACACCTTC
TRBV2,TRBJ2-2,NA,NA,CASSDLGVWNTGELFF,TGTGCCAGCAGTGATTTAGGGGTTTGGAACACCGGGGAGCTGTTTTTT
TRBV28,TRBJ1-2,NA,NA,CATGVPNYGYTF,TGTGCCACAGGGGTCCCTAACTATGGCTACACCTTC
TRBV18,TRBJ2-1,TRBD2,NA,CASSPRTSGENEQFF,TGTGCCAGCTCACCAAGGACTAGCGGGGAAAATGAGCAGTTCTTC
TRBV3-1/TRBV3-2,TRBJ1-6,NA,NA,CASSQGHNSPLHF,TGTGCCAGCAGCCAGGGGCATAATTCACCCCTCCACTTT
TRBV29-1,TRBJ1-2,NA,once,CSVGARGLGYTF,TGCAGCGTTGGGGCCCGAGGGCTAGGCTACACCTTC
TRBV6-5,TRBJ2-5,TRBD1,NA,CASSFTGGGETQYF,TGTGCCAGCAGTTTCACAGGGGGCGGGGAGACCCAGTACTTC
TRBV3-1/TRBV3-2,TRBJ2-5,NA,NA,CASSQEPRVWGETQYF,TGTGCCAGCAGCCAAGAACCCCGCGTGTGGGGCGAGACCCAGTACTTC
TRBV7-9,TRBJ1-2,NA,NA,CASSFTSQGGYTF,TGTGCCAGCAGTTTTACCTCCCAGGGTGGCTACACCTTC